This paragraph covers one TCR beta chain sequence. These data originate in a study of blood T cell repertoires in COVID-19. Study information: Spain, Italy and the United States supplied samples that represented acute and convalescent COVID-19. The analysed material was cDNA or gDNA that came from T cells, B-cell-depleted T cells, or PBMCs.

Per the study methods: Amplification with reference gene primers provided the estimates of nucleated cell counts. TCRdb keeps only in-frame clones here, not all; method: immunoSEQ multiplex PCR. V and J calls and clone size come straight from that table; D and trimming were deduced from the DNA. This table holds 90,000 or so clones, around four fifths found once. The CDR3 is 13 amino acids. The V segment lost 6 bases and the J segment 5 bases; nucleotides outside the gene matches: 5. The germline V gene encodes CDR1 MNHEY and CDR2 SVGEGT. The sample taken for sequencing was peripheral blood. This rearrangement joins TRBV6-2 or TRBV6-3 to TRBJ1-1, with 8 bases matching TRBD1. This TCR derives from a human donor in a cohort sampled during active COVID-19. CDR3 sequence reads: CASSQDRVTEAFF. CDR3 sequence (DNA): TGTGCCAGCAGCCAGGACAGGGTTACTGAAGCTTTCTTT.